These 32 T cell receptor beta chains were sequenced from one sample in a study of CDR3 diversity in severe acne. TCRdb redid the calling of the PCR reads with MiXCR, one entry per CDR3 protein. The sample has more than 70,000 distinct CDR3 sequences; under 55% are singletons. Sample: blood. Receptor source: a male donor with severe acne vulgaris.

The chain recombines TRBV20-1 with TRBJ2-7; TRBD2 aligns across 7 bases. This CDR3 spans 14 amino acids. Germline assignment: CDR1 DFQATT and CDR2 SNEGSKA (reference sequence). The J segment lost 3 bases and the V segment lost 6 bases, leaving 11 bases of the junction unmatched. The CDR3: CSASSLASGYEQYF. CDR3 sequence (DNA): TGCAGTGCCAGCAGTTTGGCTAGCGGCTACGAGCAGTACTTC.

V and J are TRBV15 and TRBJ1-6; 8 bases align to TRBD1. Germline V gives CDR1 LNHNV, CDR2 YYDKDF (reference sequence). Germline trimming cut 0 bases from V and 10 bases from J; bases unmatched to any gene: 5. This CDR3 spans 15 amino acids. The CDR3 DNA is TGTGCCACCAGCAGAGACAGGGGGCGAAACTCACCCCTCCACTTT. Translating it yields CATSRDRGRNSPLHF.

The chain links TRBV15 to TRBJ1-4; no clear D gene. The V gene's germline CDR1 is LNHNV and CDR2 YYDKDF (reference sequence). V was pared by 3 bases and J by 5 bases, with 19 bases between. This CDR3 is 17 amino acids long. The chain's CDR3 is CATSRPFEGLQNEKLFF. As DNA, the CDR3 is TGTGCCACCAGCAGGCCCTTCGAAGGATTACAAAATGAAAAACTGTTTTTT.

Concerning this clonotype: A much larger clone sits a single nucleotide away, making a read error possible. V gene TRBV5-1 combines with J gene TRBJ2-3; 9 bases match TRBD1. Unmatched junction bases numbered 4, after V lost 4 bases and J lost 1 base. Per the germline V gene, CDR1 is SGHRS and CDR2 is YFSETQ. The CDR3 totals 15 residues. Here the CDR3 reads CASSERTGGTDTQYF. CDR3 DNA sequence: TGCGCCAGCAGCGAAAGGACAGGGGGCACAGATACGCAGTATTTT.

This clonotype was counted only a few times. The V call is TRBV7-3, the J call TRBJ2-1; 14 positions match TRBD2. The junction had 15 bases not matched to a gene; V was cut back by 5 bases and J by 9 bases. Germline-derived CDR1 and CDR2 are SGHTA and FQGTGA. The CDR3 runs to 18 residues. CDR3 residues: CASSTGLAGVGDRSEQFF. The CDR3, as DNA: TGTGCCAGCAGCACGGGACTAGCGGGAGTCGGGGACCGTAGTGAGCAGTTCTTC.

Only a few counts were recorded for this clonotype. The rearrangement uses TRBV7-9 and TRBJ2-2, with TRBD1 identical over 8 bases. The length of the CDR3 is 15 residues. CDR1 SEHNR and CDR2 FQNEAQ come from the germline V gene (reference sequence). V shed 6 bases and J 2 bases; nucleotides not matched to a gene: 5. Here the CDR3 reads CASSAQGVNTGELFF. DNA for the CDR3: TGTGCCAGCAGTGCACAGGGGGTCAACACCGGGGAGCTGTTTTTT.

The chain carries TRBV4-1 and TRBJ1-6; 8 positions agree with TRBD1. Germline V gives CDR1 MGHRA, CDR2 YSYEKL. The CDR3 runs 17 residues. V lost 4 bases to trimming and J lost 0 bases; unmatched junction nucleotides: 5. The CDR3 is CASSPRDRSSYNSPLHF. In DNA form, the CDR3 reads TGCGCCAGCAGCCCCCGGGACAGGAGCTCCTATAATTCACCCCTCCACTTT.

The V and J genes are TRBV7-9 and TRBJ2-7; maybe TRBD2 (5 bases). CDR1 and CDR2 (germline): SEHNR, FQNEAQ (reference sequence). Trimming removed 0 bases from V and 3 bases from J, with 9 bases in between. The CDR3 consists of 14 residues. The DNA for the CDR3 is TGTGCCAGCAGCTTAGCGGGAGCCCACTACGAGCAGTACTTC. It yields the protein CASSLAGAHYEQYF.

This clonotype was seen ten or more times. This rearrangement joins TRBV5-1 to TRBJ2-1, with D perhaps TRBD1 (6 bases). From germline, CDR1 is SGHRS and CDR2 YFSETQ. The CDR3 runs to 13 residues. The V and J ends lost 0 bases and 7 bases respectively, with 8 bases between them. For the CDR3, the DNA is TGCGCCAGCAGCTTGGGGGACAATAATGAGCAGTTCTTC. Amino acid sequence: CASSLGDNNEQFF.

This chain links TRBV24-1 with TRBJ1-5; D is unclear. Germline CDR1 is KGHDR and CDR2 is SFDVKD. The V gene lost 7 bases and the J gene lost 2 bases, with 8 bases spanning the gap. The CDR3 length is 13 residues. The DNA of the CDR3 is TGTGCCACCAGCCCAGGTCGCAATCAGCCCCAGCATTTT. Its translation is CATSPGRNQPQHF.

This clonotype was observed at least ten times. This chain joins TRBV19 and TRBJ2-7, with 9 nucleotides matching TRBD1. With 8 bases clipped from V and 5 bases from J, the junction kept 10 bases outside the gene matches. The germline CDR1 and CDR2 sequences are LNHDA and SQIVND (reference sequence). There are 14 residues in the CDR3. The CDR3 nucleotides read TGTGCCAGTTCCCCCGGGACAGGGTTTAACGAGCAGTACTTC. Its protein is CASSPGTGFNEQYF.

Worth noting for this clonotype: One end of the junction fails to match germline, which may point to a read error. V gene TRBV7-8 combines with J gene TRBJ2-5; 9 nucleotides align to TRBD2. The CDR3 is 15 amino acids. Germline CDR1 and CDR2: SGHVS and FQNEAQ. CDR3 amino acids: CASSRRSGTSETQYF. The CDR3 DNA reads TGCGCCAGCAGCCGGCGCTCCGGGACTAGCGAGACCCAGTACTTC.

The chain couples TRBV29-1 to TRBJ2-7; D not certain. V was trimmed by 2 bases and J by 3 bases, leaving 20 bases between them. The CDR3 length is 16 residues. Germline CDR1 is SQVTM and CDR2 is ANQGSEA. The CDR3 loop reads CSVEKAERIRNYEQYF. CDR3 coding DNA: TGCAGCGTTGAAAAGGCGGAGCGAATCAGGAACTACGAGCAGTACTTC.

This chain joins TRBV6-5 and TRBJ1-5; D is perhaps TRBD1 (6 bases). Germline lookup yields CDR1 MNHEY and CDR2 SVGAGI. The CDR3 spans 15 residues. V dropped 6 bases and J dropped 11 bases, with 23 bases sitting between them. The CDR3 is CASRPQGFGVQSQHF. In DNA form, the CDR3 reads TGTGCCAGCAGACCACAGGGATTCGGAGTCCAGTCCCAGCATTTT.

This clonotype was seen many times. The rearrangement uses TRBV7-2 and TRBJ1-2; 7 positions match TRBD1. The CDR3 is made up of 16 amino acids. Germline lookup yields CDR1 SGHTA and CDR2 FQGNSA. The V gene end was trimmed by 4 bases and the J gene end by 8 bases; junction bases not matched to a gene: 16. CDR3: CASSSYLQGLVVGYTF. In DNA, the CDR3 is TGTGCCAGCAGCTCTTACCTACAGGGGCTCGTTGTAGGCTACACCTTC.

The chain joins TRBV24-1 to TRBJ1-1, with D hard to call. V dropped 1 base and J dropped 1 base, with 9 bases sitting between them. The CDR3 is 15 residues long. Germline V gene sequence: CDR1 KGHDR, CDR2 SFDVKD. The CDR3 is CATSDLGRQNTEAFF. As DNA, the CDR3 is TGTGCCACCAGTGATTTAGGCAGACAGAACACTGAAGCTTTCTTT.

Regarding this clonotype: A much bigger clone sits one base away, suggesting this may be a read error. The CDR3 end shows no conserved phenylalanine or tryptophan, and so a read error is likely. The chain's CDR3 is CASSQGDVWAKETQYL. The CDR3 DNA reads as TGTGCCAGTAGTCAGGGGGACGTTTGGGCTAAAGAGACCCAGTACCTC. The chain combines TRBV19 with TRBJ2-5, with 7 nucleotides matching TRBD1. The junction had 12 bases not matched to a gene; V was cut back by 5 bases and J by 3 bases. The CDR3 consists of 16 residues. CDR1 is LNHDA, CDR2 SQIVND, per germline (reference sequence).

This chain uses TRBV20-1 with TRBJ2-1; 15 bases are a match to TRBD2. The CDR3 length is 13 residues. Germline-derived CDR1 and CDR2 are DFQATT and SNEGSKA (reference sequence). CDR3: CSRTSGREAEQFF. The CDR3 DNA reads as TGCAGCAGGACTAGCGGGAGGGAGGCTGAGCAGTTCTTC.

The V and J genes are TRBV11-2 and TRBJ1-4; D is perhaps TRBD1 (5 bases). The V end was cut by 5 bases, the J end by 10 bases, with 8 bases between. Germline-derived CDR1 and CDR2 are SGHAT and FQNNGV. The CDR3 sequence is 11 residues long. The CDR3 here is CASSLGAKLFF. The CDR3, as DNA: TGTGCCAGCAGCCTAGGGGCAAAACTGTTTTTT.

The V gene is TRBV4-3, the J gene TRBJ1-2; no clear D. The CDR3 is made up of 15 amino acids. Germline values: CDR1 LGHNA, CDR2 YSLEER. Trimming removed 0 bases from V and 5 bases from J, with 13 bases in between. CDR3 amino acids: CASSQDQTASYGYTF. Written as DNA, the CDR3 is TGCGCCAGCAGCCAAGATCAAACAGCAAGTTATGGCTACACCTTC.

V gene TRBV5-1 combines with J gene TRBJ2-2, with D tentatively TRBD2 (6 bases). V gave up 0 bases and J gave up 8 bases, with 11 bases separating them. The CDR3 runs to 14 residues. The germline gives CDR1 SGHRS, CDR2 YFSETQ. CDR3 protein: CASSLARDSGELFF. In DNA form, the CDR3 reads TGCGCCAGCAGCTTGGCCAGGGACTCAGGGGAGCTGTTTTTT.

This clonotype was found many times. The chain employs TRBV30 and TRBJ2-3, with 15 positions matching TRBD2. Germline loops: CDR1 GTSNPN, CDR2 SVGIG (reference sequence). V trimming: 7 bases; J trimming: 6 bases; junction bases outside the gene matches: 5. This CDR3 spans 14 amino acids. In DNA form, the CDR3 reads TGTGCCTTTGGGACTAGCGGGGGGAGGGATACGCAGTATTTT. This translates into CAFGTSGGRDTQYF.

The genes are TRBV7-2 and TRBJ2-7; 7 bases match TRBD1. This CDR3 spans 15 amino acids. Germline V gives CDR1 SGHTA, CDR2 FQGNSA. Trimming at V came to 0 bases and at J to 1 base, leaving 3 bases not matched to a gene. Written as DNA, the CDR3 is TGTGCCAGCAGCTTAGCGACAGGGACATCCTACGAGCAGTACTTC. This gives the protein CASSLATGTSYEQYF.

V and J are TRBV9 and TRBJ1-4, with 10 positions matching TRBD1. J lost 6 bases, V lost 3 bases, and 5 bases had no gene match. Germline CDR1 reads SGDLS; CDR2 reads YYNGEE. The CDR3 spans 15 residues. CDR3 region: CASSGRTGGDEKLFF. The CDR3 DNA reads as TGTGCCAGCAGCGGACGGACAGGGGGGGATGAAAAACTGTTTTTT.

V is TRBV25-1 and J is TRBJ1-2, with D maybe TRBD1 (6 bases). Trimming left V 4 bases short and J 4 bases short, with 13 bases between. The CDR3 has 14 residues. Germline V lookup: CDR1 MGHDK, CDR2 SYGVNS. In nucleotides, the CDR3 is TGTGCCAGCAGTGGCCGAACAGGGACCTATGGCTACACCTTC. This sequence encodes CASSGRTGTYGYTF.

The chain combines TRBV20-1 with TRBJ1-4, with D tentatively TRBD1 (6 bases). The CDR3 is made up of 13 amino acids. V lost 4 bases to trimming and J lost 6 bases, with 12 bases between them. Germline-derived CDR1 and CDR2 are DFQATT and SNEGSKA (reference sequence). CDR3 bases: TGCAGTGCTAATGGGGGCGGAGATGAAAAACTGTTTTTT. It translates to CSANGGGDEKLFF.

The sample holds a few counts of this clonotype. This chain uses TRBV20-1 with TRBJ1-2, with D possibly matching TRBD1 (5 bases). With 3 bases removed from V and 5 bases from J, the gap between germline ends came to 25 bases. Germline V gives CDR1 DFQATT, CDR2 SNEGSKA (reference sequence). The CDR3 is 17 residues long. CDR3 residues: CSARDGATWEVHYGYTF. CDR3 coding DNA: TGCAGTGCTAGGGATGGGGCCACCTGGGAGGTTCATTATGGCTACACCTTC.

The J gene is TRBJ2-1, the V gene TRBV24-1; 16 bases agree with TRBD2. The CDR3 has 17 amino acids. The V gene end was trimmed by 1 base and the J gene end by 8 bases; junction bases not matched to a gene: 4. Germline V gene sequence: CDR1 KGHDR, CDR2 SFDVKD. In nucleotides, the CDR3 is TGTGCCACCAGTGATTTAGGGACTAGCGGGAGGGTCTATGAGCAGTTCTTC. Residues: CATSDLGTSGRVYEQFF.

This clonotype has ten or more counts. V is TRBV20-1 and J is TRBJ2-3; D is tentatively TRBD1 or TRBD2 (5 bases each). This CDR3 has 13 amino acids. Between the trimmed V and J ends, which lost 2 bases and 2 bases, there was a span of 8 bases. CDR1 is DFQATT, CDR2 SNEGSKA, per germline (reference sequence). This CDR3 reads CSARPGTTDTQYF. The CDR3 region has the DNA TGCAGTGCTAGACCCGGGACCACAGATACGCAGTATTTT.

This clonotype was detected ten times or more. The chain uses TRBV19 and TRBJ2-3; 7 bases are a match to TRBD2. V dropped 8 bases and J dropped 5; count of bases not matched to a gene: 7. The CDR3 runs 13 residues. In germline, CDR1 is LNHDA, CDR2 SQIVND (reference sequence). CDR3 DNA: TGTGCCAGTGGTGGGCTAGCGGAAGATACGCAGTATTTT. It translates to CASGGLAEDTQYF.

This clonotype was counted many times. The rearrangement links TRBV20-1 to TRBJ2-7; 7 bases match TRBD1. The CDR3 sequence is 13 residues long. V shed 6 bases, J shed 4 bases, and the junction held 9 bases outside the gene matches. From germline, CDR1 is DFQATT and CDR2 SNEGSKA (reference sequence). The CDR3 reads CSAHRDSRYEQYV. CDR3 coding DNA: TGCAGTGCGCACCGGGACAGCAGATACGAGCAGTACGTC.

This clonotype was observed a handful of times. CDR3 protein: CASRTGDPYEQYF. DNA for the CDR3: TGTGCCAGCAGAACAGGGGATCCCTACGAGCAGTACTTC. This chain uses TRBV12-3 or TRBV12-4 with TRBJ2-7, with 7 bases lining up with TRBD1. Trimming removed 6 bases from V and 2 bases from J; junction bases left unmatched: 4. The CDR3 has 13 residues.